A selection of T cell receptor beta chains follows, all from one sample in a study of blood T cell repertoires in COVID-19. The repertoire was sequenced with immunoSEQ multiplex PCR; TCRdb's copy has only in-frame clones and lacks some. The sample records some 150,000 clones, more than 75% being singletons. The sequenced material came from peripheral blood. Every receptor here comes from a human donor in a cohort sampled during active COVID-19. Both conserved end residues are part of each CDR3. A D gene is named only where the DNA matches it firmly. Clone sizes are given selectively: once, few, many, or a class where the clone is expanded.

V,D,J,size,CDR3,DNA
TRBV29-1,TRBD1,TRBJ2-7,-,CSVVPGQGLYEQYF,TGCAGCGTTGTTCCCGGACAGGGATTGTACGAGCAGTACTTC
TRBV7-9,TRBD2,TRBJ2-3,-,CASSLERGLAGEDTQYF,TGTGCCAGCAGCTTAGAGAGGGGACTAGCGGGGGAAGATACGCAGTATTTT
TRBV25-1,-,TRBJ2-5,-,CASSEGGLETQYF,TGTGCCAGCAGTGAAGGGGGGTTGGAGACCCAGTACTTC
TRBV3-1/TRBV3-2,-,TRBJ2-1,-,CASSQGLVKVEQFF,TGTGCCAGCAGCCAAGGGCTAGTAAAGGTTGAGCAGTTCTTC
TRBV18,TRBD1,TRBJ2-7,-,CASSPYNTGAYEQYF,TGTGCCAGCTCACCCTACAACACAGGGGCCTACGAGCAGTACTTC
TRBV2,TRBD2,TRBJ2-5,-,CASSLGLAGGQETQYF,TGTGCCAGCAGTCTGGGACTAGCGGGGGGGCAAGAGACCCAGTACTTC
TRBV5-1,-,TRBJ2-7,-,CASSQTGSPYEQYF,TGCGCCAGCAGCCAAACAGGGTCCCCTTACGAGCAGTACTTC
TRBV6-5,-,TRBJ1-1,-,CASNKFRQPTEAFF,TGTGCCAGCAATAAGTTCAGACAGCCCACTGAAGCTTTCTTT
TRBV6-6,TRBD2,TRBJ2-2,-,CASKSGSLTGELFF,TGTGCCAGCAAAAGCGGGAGTCTCACCGGGGAGCTGTTTTTT
TRBV9,-,TRBJ2-1,once,CASSVDREGDGEQFF,TGTGCCAGCAGCGTAGACAGGGAGGGAGATGGTGAGCAGTTCTTC
TRBV28,-,TRBJ1-5,few,CASSPWTENNQPQHF,TGTGCCAGCAGTCCCTGGACAGAAAATAATCAGCCCCAGCATTTT
TRBV7-2,TRBD2,TRBJ2-5,-,CASRPTSGQETQYF,TGTGCCAGCCGACCGACTAGCGGACAAGAGACCCAGTACTTC
TRBV13,TRBD2,TRBJ2-1,-,CASSSPGLAGGSSYNEQFF,TGTGCCAGCAGCTCACCGGGACTAGCGGGGGGCAGCTCCTACAATGAGCAGTTCTTC
TRBV28,TRBD1,TRBJ1-2,-,CASSLGQGFFTF,TGTGCCAGCAGTTTGGGACAGGGTTTTTTCACCTTC
TRBV5-1,-,TRBJ2-5,-,CASRGASTVETQYF,TGCGCCAGCAGGGGGGCTAGCACGGTTGAGACCCAGTACTTC
TRBV19,TRBD1,TRBJ1-5,-,CASNGQGNQPQHF,TGTGCCAGTAATGGACAGGGGAATCAGCCCCAGCATTTT
TRBV25-1,-,TRBJ2-1,-,CASSERYLSSEQFF,TGTGCCAGCAGTGAACGTTACTTGTCTTCTGAGCAGTTCTTC
TRBV28,-,TRBJ2-5,once,CASNRYQETQYF,TGTGCCAGTAACAGGTACCAAGAGACCCAGTACTTC
TRBV5-4,-,TRBJ2-5,-,CASSLFTSPQETQYF,TGTGCCAGCAGCTTATTTACTAGTCCCCAAGAGACCCAGTACTTC
TRBV6-5,-,TRBJ2-1,-,CASSDLPPYNEQFF,TGTGCCAGCAGCGACTTACCCCCCTACAATGAGCAGTTCTTC
TRBV6-5,-,TRBJ1-1,-,CASSYAGNTEAFF,TGTGCCAGCAGTTACGCAGGGAACACTGAAGCTTTCTTT
TRBV15,-,TRBJ2-1,-,CATSREAFGGASSEQFF,TGTGCCACCAGCAGAGAGGCTTTTGGGGGGGCCAGCAGTGAGCAGTTCTTC
TRBV6-1,TRBD1,TRBJ2-3,-,CASSDPYRGASTDTQYF,TGTGCCAGCAGTGATCCTTACAGGGGGGCTAGCACAGATACGCAGTATTTT
TRBV6-1,TRBD2,TRBJ2-1,once,CASSEVAGGLGQFF,TGTGCCAGCAGTGAAGTAGCGGGGGGGCTGGGGCAGTTCTTC
TRBV2,-,TRBJ2-1,-,CASSERGSYNEQFF,TGTGCCAGCAGTGAACGGGGTTCCTACAATGAGCAGTTCTTC
TRBV27,TRBD1,TRBJ1-1,-,CASSLDRGLNTEAFF,TGTGCCAGCAGTTTGGACAGGGGGTTGAACACTGAAGCTTTCTTT
TRBV5-4,-,TRBJ1-1,-,CASSSRTDQNTEAFF,TGTGCCAGCAGCTCCCGGACAGACCAGAACACTGAAGCTTTCTTT
TRBV5-1,-,TRBJ1-1,-,CASSLRGNTEAFF,TGCGCCAGCAGCTTGAGAGGGAACACTGAAGCTTTCTTT
TRBV4-1,-,TRBJ2-5,-,CASSQDGLFQETQYF,TGCGCCAGCAGCCAAGATGGACTGTTCCAAGAGACCCAGTACTTC
TRBV4-1,-,TRBJ1-4,-,CASSLIFATNEKLFF,TGCGCCAGCAGCCTAATCTTTGCAACTAATGAAAAACTGTTTTTT
TRBV28,-,TRBJ1-2,-,CASSSDSGDNYGYTF,TGTGCCAGCAGCTCCGACAGCGGGGATAACTATGGCTACACCTTC
TRBV28,-,TRBJ2-6,-,CASSSLIYRRVESGANVLTF,TGTGCCAGCAGCTCCCTAATTTACAGGCGTGTAGAGTCTGGGGCCAACGTCCTGACTTTC
TRBV2,-,TRBJ2-5,-,CASSEWGVGQETQYF,TGTGCCAGCAGTGAATGGGGAGTTGGCCAAGAGACCCAGTACTTC
TRBV6-5,TRBD1,TRBJ1-2,-,CASSYSGQSNYGYTF,TGTGCCAGCAGTTACTCGGGACAGTCTAACTATGGCTACACCTTC
TRBV18,-,TRBJ1-1,-,CASSPPGAGYGEAFF,TGTGCCAGCTCACCACCTGGGGCGGGGTACGGTGAAGCTTTCTTT
TRBV2,-,TRBJ1-3,-,CASRRGGGNTIYF,TGTGCCAGCAGAAGGGGGGGCGGAAACACCATATATTTT
TRBV9,-,TRBJ1-2,few,CASSVSSRTDIYGYTF,TGTGCCAGCAGCGTATCCTCCCGGACTGATATCTATGGCTACACCTTC
TRBV9,-,TRBJ1-4,-,CASSVGGGGEKLFF,TGTGCCAGCAGCGTAGGAGGGGGTGGCGAAAAACTGTTTTTT
TRBV4-1,-,TRBJ1-1,-,CASSHNAGVFF,TGCGCCAGCAGCCATAACGCAGGGGTTTTCTTT
TRBV30,-,TRBJ1-1,-,CEYRDQNTEAFF,TGTGAATACAGGGACCAGAACACTGAAGCTTTCTTT
TRBV5-1,TRBD1,TRBJ1-5,-,CASSEGTGSNQPQHF,TGCGCCAGCAGCGAGGGGACAGGGAGCAATCAGCCCCAGCATTTT
TRBV20-1,TRBD2,TRBJ2-3,once,CSASGGGGAPDTQYF,TGCAGTGCTAGTGGGGGCGGGGGGGCCCCAGATACGCAGTATTTT
TRBV7-3,TRBD2,TRBJ2-1,-,CASSSSSGGAYNEQFF,TGTGCCAGCAGCTCGTCTAGCGGGGGGGCCTACAATGAGCAGTTCTTC
TRBV5-1,-,TRBJ1-2,-,CASSPGGGDYGYTF,TGCGCCAGCAGCCCGGGAGGGGGGGACTATGGCTACACCTTC